Detailed here is one T cell receptor (beta chain). Its antigen is unknown. It has no much larger one-base neighbor in the sample; base qualities were not kept. V sheds 2 bases and J sheds 5 bases, leaving 18 bases between their ends. Spanning cysteine to phenylalanine, the CDR3 consists of 16 amino acids. The kept DNA is CDR3 alone, 48 bases in frame from the first base. The germline V gene (reference sequence) specifies LNHDA as CDR1 and SQIVND as CDR2. TCRbeta CDR3 regions were amplified from genomic DNA using the immunoSEQ Assay, a bias-controlled multiplex PCR. On the authors' methods: Within the assay, amplification of reference gene primers was used to estimate how many nucleated cells each sample contained. To quantify the absolute abundance of each unique TCRbeta CDR3 rearrangement, sequence reads were collapsed and filtered. For each sample, productive Simpson clonality was calculated as the square root of Simpson's diversity index across productive rearrangements. What TCRdb holds here is the immuneACCESS table cut down to in-frame rearrangements. Part of the clones is not present; checked against another copy, under half of the missing clones reflect an unresolved V gene, and the others are unexplained. The D gene and trimming were derived from the DNA, and the V and J assignments and clone size from that table. For this sample the table gives about 45,000 clones, of which roughly nine tenths were detected only once. Around a tenth of the sample rests with the top ten.

This sample stems from a study of blood T cell repertoires in COVID-19 (dated by TCRdb to the early 2020s). For the study in its entirety: Samples from collaborators originated in the United States, Italy and Spain and spanned both the acute and convalescent phases of COVID-19. Samples came from the ongoing ImmuneRACE study (first 160 participants) plus 1,254 subjects from 6 global collaborators. The material from the prospective study consisted of cDNA or gDNA derived from T cells, B-cell-depleted T cells, or PBMCs. A freely available public database, intended as a resource for researchers studying the immune response to SARS-CoV-2, is where the repertoires were released. HLA class I and class II types, where available, came from metadata supplied by the sample provider rather than from assay-based typing. The dataset comprised deeply sampled blood TCRbeta repertoires from subjects exposed to, actively infected with, or recovered from COVID-19. Nearly every sample came with metadata listing a de-identified subject ID, COVID-19 status, age in years and sex.

Whole blood was collected in K2EDTA tubes by collaborating institutions according to the institutions' own protocols. For TCRbeta analysis, collaborators shipped samples as frozen whole blood, isolated PBMCs, or DNA extracted from either of those sample types. General findings and caveats noted by the study authors: The amount of clinical and demographic metadata varied by source and participant and was provided uncurated.

Sample: peripheral blood. The clonotype was recovered from a human donor in a cohort sampled during active COVID-19. This sequence uses TRBV19 and TRBJ1-1; TRBD1 is possibly the D segment (6 matching bases). The nucleotides are TGTGCCAGTAGTATACCCAGGACAGCTAGGGGAACTGAAGCTTTCTTT. Its coded protein is CASSIPRTARGTEAFF. Reference TRBV19 and TRBJ1-1 genes cover what lies past the CDR3, so the full variable domain is DGGITQSPKYLFRKEGQNVTLSCEQNLNHDAMYWYRQDPGQGLRLIYYSQIVNDFQKGDIAEGYSVSREKKESFPLTVTSAQKNPTAFYLCASSIPRTARGTEAFFGQGTRLTVV.